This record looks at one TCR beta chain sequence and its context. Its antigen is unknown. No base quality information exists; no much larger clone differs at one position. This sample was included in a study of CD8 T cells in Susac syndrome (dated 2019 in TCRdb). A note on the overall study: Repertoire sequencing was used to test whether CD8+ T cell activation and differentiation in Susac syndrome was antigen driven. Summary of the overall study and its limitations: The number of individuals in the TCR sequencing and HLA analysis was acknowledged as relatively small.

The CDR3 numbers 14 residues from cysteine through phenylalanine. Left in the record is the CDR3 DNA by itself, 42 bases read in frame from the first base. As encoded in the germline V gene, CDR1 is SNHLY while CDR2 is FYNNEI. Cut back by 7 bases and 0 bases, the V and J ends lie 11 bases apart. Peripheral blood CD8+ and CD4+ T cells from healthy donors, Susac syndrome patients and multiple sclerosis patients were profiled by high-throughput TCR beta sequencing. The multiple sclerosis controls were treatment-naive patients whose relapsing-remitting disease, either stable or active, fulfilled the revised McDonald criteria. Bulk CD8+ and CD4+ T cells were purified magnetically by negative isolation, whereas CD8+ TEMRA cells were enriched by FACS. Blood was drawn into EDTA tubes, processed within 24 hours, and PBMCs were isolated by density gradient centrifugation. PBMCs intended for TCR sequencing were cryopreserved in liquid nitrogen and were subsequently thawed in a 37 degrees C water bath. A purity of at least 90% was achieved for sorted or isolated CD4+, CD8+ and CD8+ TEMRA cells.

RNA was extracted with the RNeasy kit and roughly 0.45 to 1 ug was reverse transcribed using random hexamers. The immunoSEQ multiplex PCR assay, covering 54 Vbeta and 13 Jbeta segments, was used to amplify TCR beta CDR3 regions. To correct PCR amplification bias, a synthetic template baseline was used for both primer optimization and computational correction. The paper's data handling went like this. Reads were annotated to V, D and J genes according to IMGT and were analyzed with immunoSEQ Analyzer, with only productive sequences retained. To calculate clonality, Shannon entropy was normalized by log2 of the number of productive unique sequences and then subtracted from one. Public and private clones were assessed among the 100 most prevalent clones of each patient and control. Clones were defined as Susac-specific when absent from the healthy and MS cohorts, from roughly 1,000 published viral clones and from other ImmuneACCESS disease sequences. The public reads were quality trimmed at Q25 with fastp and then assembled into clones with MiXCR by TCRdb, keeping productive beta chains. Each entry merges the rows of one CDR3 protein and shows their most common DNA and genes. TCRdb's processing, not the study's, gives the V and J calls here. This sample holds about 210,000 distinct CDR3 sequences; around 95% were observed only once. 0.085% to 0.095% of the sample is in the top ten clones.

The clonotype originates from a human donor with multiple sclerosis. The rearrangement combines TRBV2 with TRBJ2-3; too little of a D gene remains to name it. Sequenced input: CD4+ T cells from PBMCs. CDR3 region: CASIRQTSTDTQYF. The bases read TGTGCCAGCATCAGGCAGACTAGCACAGATACGCAGTATTTT.